Described below is a single T cell receptor beta chain sequence and its context. Its antigen is not known. Sequenced by immunoSEQ multiplex PCR; TCRdb stores in-frame clones only, minus some. The sample consists of roughly 59,000 clones, around 82% of them appearing once. This record comes from a study of OX40 agonist ivuxolimab in advanced cancers. Study-level background: Ivuxolimab was administered intravenously to patients at 0.01 to 10 mg/kg every 2 weeks.

Autoimmune disease history or systemic immunosuppression was exclusionary. General study findings and limits: In the 0.1-3.0 mg/kg groups, partial responders showed among the lowest expansion. Compared with CD4+, CD8+ T cells on average had more expanded clones.

The junction had 2 bases not matched to a gene; V was cut back by 1 base and J by 4 bases. CDR1 and CDR2 (germline): SGHTA, FQGTGA. The CDR3 loop spans 14 amino acids. This sample comprised CD4+ or CD8+ T cells sorted from blood, obtained in a trial of the OX40 agonist ivuxolimab. This TCR was sampled from an adult with an advanced solid tumor such as melanoma, head and neck, liver or kidney cancer. The V gene is TRBV7-3, the J gene TRBJ2-5, with 8 positions matching TRBD2. The CDR3: CASSLNAGGETQYF. CDR3 coding DNA: TGTGCCAGCAGCTTAAATGCGGGGGGAGAGACCCAGTACTTC.